These T cell receptor beta chains were read from a single sample in a study of regulatory T cells in long-lasting Graves disease. TCRdb redid the calling of the multiplex PCR reads with MiXCR, one entry per CDR3 protein. The sample includes 350,000 to 400,000 distinct CDR3 sequences, 15% to 18% of them seen just once. This specimen was peripheral blood mononuclear cells (PBMCs), taken at new diagnosis, from a patient treated with antithyroid drugs. The receptor source for this set is a female donor with Graves disease. CDR3s include the opening cysteine and the closing phenylalanine or tryptophan. A D gene is named only where the DNA matches it firmly. Not every row has a clone size; where given, it reads once, few, many or a size class.

d_call	v_call	clone_size	j_call	cdr3_aa	cdr3_nt
.	TRBV29-1	.	TRBJ2-3	CSYSRGSSTDTQYF	TGCAGCTATTCCAGGGGATCGAGCACAGATACGCAGTATTTT
.	TRBV11-2	many	TRBJ1-1	CASSPGLRKTTEAFF	TGTGCCAGCAGCCCGGGACTCCGCAAGACCACTGAAGCTTTCTTT
.	TRBV7-9	few	TRBJ2-5	CASRRALGGQETQYF	TGTGCCAGCAGGCGTGCACTGGGGGGGCAGGAGACCCAGTACTTC
.	TRBV4-1	few	TRBJ2-1	CASSQDRGYIEQFF	TGCGCCAGCAGCCAAGATCGGGGGTATATTGAGCAGTTCTTC
TRBD2	TRBV20-1	many	TRBJ2-1	CSARDSLAGSYNEQFF	TGCAGTGCTAGAGACTCTCTAGCGGGATCCTACAATGAGCAGTTCTTC
.	TRBV11-2	many	TRBJ2-7	CASSLVHEQYF	TGTGCCAGCAGCTTGGTCCACGAGCAGTACTTC
.	TRBV10-3	few	TRBJ1-1	CAISGSSLNTEAFF	TGTGCCATCAGCGGTTCCTCACTGAACACTGAAGCTTTCTTT
TRBD1	TRBV13	many	TRBJ2-1	CASSEWDREDEQFF	TGTGCCAGCAGCGAATGGGACAGGGAGGATGAGCAGTTCTTC
.	TRBV7-2	once	TRBJ1-5	CAGSLKENDQPQHF	TGTGCCGGCAGCTTAAAGGAAAATGATCAGCCCCAGCATTTT
.	TRBV5-1	many	TRBJ1-1	CASSLVPGAPEAFF	TGCGCCAGCAGCTTGGTTCCAGGGGCTCCTGAAGCTTTCTTT
.	TRBV6-1	many	TRBJ1-5	CASSLGKILTQPQHF	TGTGCCAGCAGTCTCGGGAAGATATTAACCCAGCCCCAGCATTTT
TRBD1	TRBV27	.	TRBJ2-4	CASSLLDRAHQYF	TGTGCCAGCAGTTTATTAGACAGGGCTCATCAGTACTTC
.	TRBV7-9	many	TRBJ2-1	CASSLRVAGNEQFF	TGTGCCAGCAGCTTAAGGGTTGCGGGCAATGAGCAGTTCTTC
.	TRBV12-5	many	TRBJ1-6	CASASDGFYNSPLHF	TGTGCTAGTGCCTCGGACGGCTTCTATAATTCACCCCTCCACTTT
TRBD1	TRBV29-1	few	TRBJ1-1	CSGWDRRSGYTEAFF	TGCAGCGGGTGGGACAGGCGATCGGGTTACACTGAAGCTTTCTTT
.	TRBV12-5	many	TRBJ1-5	CASGLGGLGQPQHF	TGTGCTAGTGGTTTAGGTGGGTTGGGTCAGCCCCAGCATTTT
.	TRBV19	.	TRBJ2-7	CASSIASRRDYEQYF	TGTGCCAGTAGTATTGCGTCCAGGAGAGATTACGAGCAGTACTTC
.	TRBV28	once	TRBJ1-6	CASSFGDLNSPLHF	TGTGCCAGCAGTTTCGGAGACCTTAATTCACCCCTCCACTTT
TRBD1	TRBV5-1	many	TRBJ2-1	CASSGGTGTYNEQFF	TGCGCCAGCAGCGGGGGGACAGGGACTTACAATGAGCAGTTCTTC
.	TRBV10-3	many	TRBJ2-5	CAISESPQETQYF	TGTGCCATCAGTGAGTCTCCCCAAGAGACCCAGTACTTC
.	TRBV12-5	.	TRBJ2-1	CASGLNEQFF	TGTGCTAGTGGCCTAAATGAGCAGTTCTTC
.	TRBV7-6	many	TRBJ1-1	CASSLRLGQGNTEAFF	TGTGCCAGCAGCTTACGTCTGGGCCAGGGGAACACTGAAGCTTTCTTT
.	TRBV5-1	many	TRBJ1-1	CASSVEDRLNTEAFF	TGCGCCAGCAGCGTAGAAGACAGATTGAACACTGAAGCTTTCTTT
TRBD2	TRBV12-3/TRBV12-4	many	TRBJ2-3	CASSSGDYTDTQYF	TGTGCCAGCAGTTCGGGGGACTACACAGATACGCAGTATTTT
.	TRBV4-1	many	TRBJ2-7	CASSQPRRGTPYEQYF	TGCGCCAGCAGCCAACCCCGGAGAGGGACCCCCTACGAGCAGTACTTC
.	TRBV27	many	TRBJ1-6	CASSRDGEVSPLHF	TGTGCCAGCAGCCGAGATGGGGAGGTTTCACCCCTCCACTTT
TRBD1	TRBV28	many	TRBJ2-1	CASSSPDRGIYNEQFF	TGTGCCAGCAGTTCTCCGGACAGGGGGATTTACAATGAGCAGTTCTTC
.	TRBV29-1	.	TRBJ1-2	CSVDPLQEPHYGYTF	TGCAGCGTTGATCCTCTACAGGAACCCCACTATGGCTACACCTTC
.	TRBV12-3/TRBV12-4	few	TRBJ1-6	CASSQTGDNSPLHF	TGTGCCAGCAGCCAAACAGGAGATAATTCACCCCTCCACTTT
TRBD1	TRBV24-1	many	TRBJ2-5	CATSDPAGGWKETQYF	TGTGCCACCAGTGATCCGGCAGGGGGCTGGAAAGAGACCCAGTACTTC
TRBD1	TRBV10-1	many	TRBJ2-7	CASRERDSSEQYF	TGCGCCAGCAGGGAACGGGACAGCAGCGAGCAGTACTTC
TRBD1	TRBV5-4	many	TRBJ1-1	CASSLRDRATEAFF	TGTGCCAGCAGCTTGCGGGACAGGGCAACTGAAGCTTTCTTT
.	TRBV11-2	.	TRBJ1-2	CASSSRPRGHGYTF	TGTGCCAGCAGCTCCAGGCCTCGAGGGCATGGCTACACCTTC
.	TRBV7-2	many	TRBJ1-1	CASSLGIMGGTEAFF	TGTGCCAGCAGCTTAGGTATCATGGGGGGAACTGAAGCTTTCTTT
.	TRBV6-8	.	TRBJ2-5	CASSESPQETQYF	TGTGCCAGCAGTGAAAGTCCTCAAGAGACCCAGTACTTC
TRBD2	TRBV19	once	TRBJ2-2	CASSRTSGGPTGELFF	TGTGCCAGTAGCCGTACTAGCGGGGGGCCCACCGGGGAGCTGTTTTTT
TRBD1	TRBV20-1	.	TRBJ1-5	CSARDPGGSNQPQHF	TGCAGTGCTAGAGACCCAGGGGGGAGCAATCAGCCCCAGCATTTT
.	TRBV19	few	TRBJ1-5	CASSNFAPTNQPQHF	TGTGCCAGTTCCAACTTCGCCCCAACCAATCAGCCCCAGCATTTT
.	TRBV30	many	TRBJ1-2	CAWSPDKDTF	TGTGCCTGGAGTCCTGACAAGGACACCTTC
.	TRBV10-3	few	TRBJ1-4	CAISRQVGGEKLFF	TGTGCCATCAGCCGACAGGTGGGGGGAGAAAAACTGTTTTTT
.	TRBV6-1	.	TRBJ2-1	CASTQSSGWNEQFF	TGTGCCAGCACTCAAAGCAGTGGGTGGAATGAGCAGTTCTTC
.	TRBV7-9	.	TRBJ2-1	CASSLAVRGRRQFF	TGTGCCAGCAGCTTAGCGGTGAGGGGGAGGAGGCAGTTCTTC
TRBD1	TRBV30	many	TRBJ1-5	CAWTSGQGADQPQHF	TGTGCCTGGACCTCGGGACAGGGGGCCGATCAGCCCCAGCATTTT
.	TRBV20-1	many	TRBJ2-1	CSAPEIYNEQFF	TGCAGTGCCCCGGAGATCTACAATGAGCAGTTCTTC
.	TRBV19	many	TRBJ1-5	CASSYDRNQPQHF	TGTGCCAGTAGTTATGACCGAAATCAGCCCCAGCATTTT
TRBD1	TRBV28	few	TRBJ1-1	CASSLLIDRGPGVEAFF	TGTGCCAGCAGTTTGTTAATCGACAGGGGCCCGGGGGTTGAAGCTTTCTTT
.	TRBV19	few	TRBJ1-1	CASSIALEAFF	TGTGCCAGTAGTATTGCCCTTGAAGCTTTCTTT
TRBD1	TRBV29-1	few	TRBJ1-1	CSVTGGLFNTEAFF	TGCAGCGTTACAGGGGGTCTTTTCAACACTGAAGCTTTCTTT
TRBD2	TRBV20-1	many	TRBJ2-1	CSARAGREYNEQFF	TGCAGTGCTAGAGCCGGGCGGGAGTACAATGAGCAGTTCTTC
.	TRBV5-1	many	TRBJ2-7	CASSFDGTGGEQYF	TGCGCCAGCAGCTTCGACGGAACCGGGGGCGAGCAGTACTTC
TRBD1	TRBV20-1	many	TRBJ1-2	CSAIPTGVYSGYTF	TGCAGTGCTATACCGACAGGGGTGTATAGTGGCTACACCTTC
TRBD1	TRBV18	once	TRBJ1-3	CASSMNRGDSGNTIYF	TGTGCCAGCTCAATGAACAGGGGAGACTCTGGAAACACCATATATTTT
.	TRBV30	many	TRBJ2-5	CAWSRGAAQETQYF	TGTGCCTGGAGTAGGGGGGCGGCCCAAGAGACCCAGTACTTC
.	TRBV9	.	TRBJ2-7	CASSVAGFEGFDEQYF	TGTGCCAGCAGCGTCGCGGGGTTTGAGGGTTTCGACGAGCAGTACTTC
.	TRBV20-1	.	TRBJ2-3	CSASRADTQYF	TGCAGTGCTAGTCGAGCAGATACGCAGTATTTT
TRBD1	TRBV12-3/TRBV12-4	.	TRBJ1-1	CASSLGTGMWGEAFF	TGTGCCAGCAGTCTTGGGACAGGGATGTGGGGTGAAGCTTTCTTT
TRBD1	TRBV24-1	many	TRBJ2-3	CATSDSSGTGGGTDTQYF	TGTGCCACCAGTGATTCCTCCGGGACAGGGGGCGGCACAGATACGCAGTATTTT
TRBD2	TRBV2	many	TRBJ2-3	CASSEARSGRGDTQYF	TGTGCCAGCAGTGAAGCGAGGAGCGGGAGGGGAGATACGCAGTATTTT
.	TRBV20-1	.	TRBJ1-3	CSAQSSGNTIYF	TGCAGTGCCCAAAGCTCTGGAAACACCATATATTTT